Listed below are T cell receptor beta chains from one sample, sequenced in a study of cytomegalovirus exposure and HLA in healthy donors. TCRdb's copy holds only in-frame clones and misses some; the assay was immunoSEQ multiplex PCR. This specimen shows approximately 80,000 clones; the ten leading clones hold 3.5% to 4%. Sequenced sample: PBMCs. The source is a man aged 18 to 30 in good health and CMV-seropositive. Each CDR3 is given with its conserved first and last residue. The order of the fields is J gene, V gene, D gene, CDR3 protein, CDR3 DNA. D genes are given only for firm matches.

j_gene: TRBJ1-5
v_gene: TRBV10-3
d_gene: -
CDR3aa: CATRDSSNQPQHF
CDR3nt: TGTGCCACCCGAGACAGTAGCAATCAGCCCCAGCATTTT

j_gene: TRBJ2-5
v_gene: TRBV7-6
d_gene: -
CDR3aa: CASSSFAGSGRVKTQYF
CDR3nt: TGTGCCAGCAGCTCTTTTGCGGGGAGCGGAAGAGTTAAGACCCAGTACTTC

j_gene: TRBJ2-4
v_gene: TRBV2
d_gene: TRBD2
CDR3aa: CASSLNGGASWNIQYF
CDR3nt: TGTGCCAGCAGTCTAAACGGGGGGGCCTCGTGGAACATTCAGTACTTC

j_gene: TRBJ1-2
v_gene: TRBV29-1
d_gene: TRBD1
CDR3aa: CSAPRQGRNYGYTF
CDR3nt: TGCAGCGCCCCCAGACAGGGACGGAACTATGGCTACACCTTC

j_gene: TRBJ1-4
v_gene: TRBV2
d_gene: -
CDR3aa: CASIDSNEKLFF
CDR3nt: TGTGCCAGCATCGACTCTAATGAAAAACTGTTTTTT

j_gene: TRBJ1-2
v_gene: TRBV4-1
d_gene: -
CDR3aa: CASSQGQDGVQGRNYGYTF
CDR3nt: TGCGCCAGCAGCCAAGGTCAAGATGGAGTACAGGGACGCAACTATGGCTACACCTTC

j_gene: TRBJ2-5
v_gene: TRBV18
d_gene: -
CDR3aa: CASSPEWQRGETQYF
CDR3nt: TGTGCCAGCTCACCAGAATGGCAGAGGGGGGAGACCCAGTACTTC

j_gene: TRBJ2-7
v_gene: TRBV2
d_gene: TRBD1
CDR3aa: CASSVSRDRTSYEQYF
CDR3nt: TGTGCCAGCAGTGTCTCTCGGGACAGGACTTCCTACGAGCAGTACTTC

j_gene: TRBJ2-7
v_gene: TRBV7-2
d_gene: TRBD2
CDR3aa: CASSPLAGLSYEQYF
CDR3nt: TGTGCCAGCAGCCCACTAGCGGGGCTCTCCTACGAGCAGTACTTC

j_gene: TRBJ1-1
v_gene: TRBV11-2
d_gene: -
CDR3aa: CASSMGAGQNTEAFF
CDR3nt: TGTGCCAGCAGCATGGGGGCAGGCCAGAACACTGAAGCTTTCTTT

j_gene: TRBJ1-2
v_gene: TRBV6-5
d_gene: -
CDR3aa: CASSYQGYGYTF
CDR3nt: TGTGCCAGCAGTTACCAGGGGTATGGCTACACCTTC

j_gene: TRBJ1-6
v_gene: TRBV19
d_gene: -
CDR3aa: CASSMGNYRKPNSPLHF
CDR3nt: TGTGCCAGTAGTATGGGGAACTACAGGAAACCTAATTCACCCCTCCACTTT

j_gene: TRBJ1-4
v_gene: TRBV27
d_gene: TRBD1
CDR3aa: CASRGQGARGEKLFF
CDR3nt: TGTGCCAGCAGGGGACAGGGGGCGCGCGGTGAAAAACTGTTTTTT

j_gene: TRBJ2-1
v_gene: TRBV30
d_gene: -
CDR3aa: CAWSQGSNLNEQFF
CDR3nt: TGTGCCTGGAGTCAGGGGTCCAACCTGAATGAGCAGTTCTTC

j_gene: TRBJ2-7
v_gene: TRBV6-5
d_gene: -
CDR3aa: CASLRESEQYF
CDR3nt: TGTGCCAGTTTAAGAGAGTCCGAGCAGTACTTC

j_gene: TRBJ1-5
v_gene: TRBV10-1
d_gene: TRBD1
CDR3aa: CASSEFKGTATGSNQPQHF
CDR3nt: TGCGCCAGCAGTGAGTTCAAGGGGACAGCAACGGGGAGCAATCAGCCCCAGCATTTT

j_gene: TRBJ2-5
v_gene: TRBV9
d_gene: TRBD2
CDR3aa: CASSVGPAGLQETQYF
CDR3nt: TGTGCCAGCAGCGTGGGTCCAGCGGGGCTGCAAGAGACCCAGTACTTC

j_gene: TRBJ2-6
v_gene: TRBV28
d_gene: -
CDR3aa: CASSGRSGANVLTF
CDR3nt: TGTGCCAGCTCAGGGCGCTCTGGGGCCAACGTCCTGACTTTC

j_gene: TRBJ2-3
v_gene: TRBV6-6
d_gene: -
CDR3aa: CASSFSGASTDTQYF
CDR3nt: TGTGCCAGCAGTTTTAGCGGTGCTAGCACAGATACGCAGTATTTT

j_gene: TRBJ1-5
v_gene: TRBV28
d_gene: -
CDR3aa: CASSGGHSNQPQHF
CDR3nt: TGTGCCAGCTCGGGGGGACACAGCAATCAGCCCCAGCATTTT

j_gene: TRBJ1-2
v_gene: TRBV6-5
d_gene: TRBD1
CDR3aa: CASSSFTGTGGGYTF
CDR3nt: TGTGCCAGCAGTAGCTTCACCGGGACAGGGGGAGGCTACACCTTC

j_gene: TRBJ2-7
v_gene: TRBV2
d_gene: -
CDR3aa: CASTQGGGGAYEQYF
CDR3nt: TGTGCCAGCACACAAGGGGGCGGAGGGGCCTACGAGCAGTACTTC

j_gene: TRBJ2-7
v_gene: TRBV6-1
d_gene: TRBD2
CDR3aa: CASRARGVTYEQYF
CDR3nt: TGTGCCAGCCGGGCTCGGGGGGTAACCTACGAGCAGTACTTC

j_gene: TRBJ2-1
v_gene: TRBV4-2
d_gene: -
CDR3aa: CASSQDPQRGEQFF
CDR3nt: TGTGCCAGCAGCCAAGACCCCCAAAGAGGGGAGCAGTTCTTC

j_gene: TRBJ2-1
v_gene: TRBV9
d_gene: TRBD2
CDR3aa: CASSVEWTSGYNEQFF
CDR3nt: TGTGCCAGCAGCGTAGAGTGGACTAGCGGCTACAATGAGCAGTTCTTC

j_gene: TRBJ2-1
v_gene: TRBV5-4
d_gene: -
CDR3aa: CASSLDQYNEQFF
CDR3nt: TGTGCCAGCAGCTTGGACCAGTACAATGAGCAGTTCTTC

j_gene: TRBJ1-6
v_gene: TRBV6-5
d_gene: -
CDR3aa: CASSLADSPLHF
CDR3nt: TGTGCCAGCAGTTTGGCGGATTCACCCCTCCACTTT

j_gene: TRBJ2-7
v_gene: TRBV7-9
d_gene: TRBD2
CDR3aa: CASSSGLDYEQYF
CDR3nt: TGTGCCAGCAGCTCTGGACTAGACTACGAGCAGTACTTC

j_gene: TRBJ1-4
v_gene: TRBV27
d_gene: TRBD1
CDR3aa: CASRQGLGKLFF
CDR3nt: TGTGCCAGCAGACAGGGGTTAGGGAAACTGTTTTTT

j_gene: TRBJ2-3
v_gene: TRBV28
d_gene: TRBD2
CDR3aa: CASSLTSGRPDTQYF
CDR3nt: TGTGCCAGCAGTCTAACTAGCGGGAGACCAGATACGCAGTATTTT

j_gene: TRBJ2-3
v_gene: TRBV4-2
d_gene: -
CDR3aa: CASSQDIQGTDTQYF
CDR3nt: TGTGCCAGCAGCCAAGATATACAGGGCACAGATACGCAGTATTTT

j_gene: TRBJ2-7
v_gene: TRBV5-1
d_gene: -
CDR3aa: CASSLGQIYHEQYF
CDR3nt: TGCGCCAGCAGCTTGGGACAAATTTACCACGAGCAGTACTTC